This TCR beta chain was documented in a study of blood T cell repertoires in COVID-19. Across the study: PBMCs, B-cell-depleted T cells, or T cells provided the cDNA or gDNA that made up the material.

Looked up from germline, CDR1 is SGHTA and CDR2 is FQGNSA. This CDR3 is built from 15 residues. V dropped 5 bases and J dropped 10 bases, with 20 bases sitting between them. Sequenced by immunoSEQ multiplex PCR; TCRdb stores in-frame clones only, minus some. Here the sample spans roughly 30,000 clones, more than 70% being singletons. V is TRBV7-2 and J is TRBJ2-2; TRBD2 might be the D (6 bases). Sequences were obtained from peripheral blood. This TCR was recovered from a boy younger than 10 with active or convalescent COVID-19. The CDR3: CASSTKRASEAELFF. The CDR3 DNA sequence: TGTGCCAGCAGCACAAAGAGAGCTAGCGAGGCGGAGCTGTTTTTT.